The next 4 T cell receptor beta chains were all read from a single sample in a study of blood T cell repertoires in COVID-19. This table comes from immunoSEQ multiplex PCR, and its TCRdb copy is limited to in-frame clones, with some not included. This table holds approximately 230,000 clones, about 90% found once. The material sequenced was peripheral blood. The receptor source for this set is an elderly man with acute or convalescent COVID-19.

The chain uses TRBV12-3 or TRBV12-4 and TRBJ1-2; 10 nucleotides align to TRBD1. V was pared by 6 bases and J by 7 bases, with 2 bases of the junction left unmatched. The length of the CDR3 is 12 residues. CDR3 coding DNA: TGTGCCAGCAGGGGGACAGGGGTTGGCTACACCTTC. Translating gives CASRGTGVGYTF.

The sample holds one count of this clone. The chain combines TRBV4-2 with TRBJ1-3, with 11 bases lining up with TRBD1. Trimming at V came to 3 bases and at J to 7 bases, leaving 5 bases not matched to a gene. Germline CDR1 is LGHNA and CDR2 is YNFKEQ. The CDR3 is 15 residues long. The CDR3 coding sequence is TGTGCCAGCAGCCAGGGACAGGGGGGAAGGAACACCATATATTTT. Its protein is CASSQGQGGRNTIYF.

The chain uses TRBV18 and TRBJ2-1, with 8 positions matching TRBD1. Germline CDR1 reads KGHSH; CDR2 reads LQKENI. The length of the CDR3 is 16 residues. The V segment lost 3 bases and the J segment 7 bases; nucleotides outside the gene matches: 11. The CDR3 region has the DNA TGTGCCAGCTCACCGCAGGGGGCATATGCTGCGAATGAGCAGTTCTTC. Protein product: CASSPQGAYAANEQFF. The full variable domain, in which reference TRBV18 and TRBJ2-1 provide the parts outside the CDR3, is NAGVMQNPRHLVRRRGQEARLRCSPMKGHSHVYWYRQLPEEGLKFMVYLQKENIIDESGMPKERFSAEFPKEGPSILRIQQVVRGDSAAYFCASSPQGAYAANEQFFGPGTRLTVL.

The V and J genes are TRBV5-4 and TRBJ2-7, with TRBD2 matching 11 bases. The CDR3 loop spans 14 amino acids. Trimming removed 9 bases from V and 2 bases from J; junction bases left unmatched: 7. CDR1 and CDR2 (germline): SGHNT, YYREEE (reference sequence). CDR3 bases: TGTGCCACCAGACCGGGACTAGCGGCCTACGAGCAGTACTTC. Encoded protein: CATRPGLAAYEQYF.